A single sample gave rise to the 19 T cell receptor beta chains below, sequenced in a study of blood T cell repertoires in COVID-19. The table came from immunoSEQ multiplex PCR; TCRdb's copy has only in-frame clones and leaves some out. The repertoire consists of 250,000 or so clones, with roughly 85% occurring once and the leading ten covering 3%. The sample consisted of peripheral blood. Receptors were obtained from a man younger than 30 with active or convalescent COVID-19.

The genes are TRBV28 and TRBJ1-2, with 8 bases matching TRBD1. CDR3 length: 16 residues. Germline V CDR1 and CDR2: MDHEN, SYDVKM. The ends lost 5 bases at V and 3 bases at J; junction bases unmatched: 11. The CDR3 sequence is CASSPTPGTGYYGYTF. Here the CDR3 DNA reads TGTGCCAGCAGTCCTACCCCCGGGACAGGTTACTATGGCTACACCTTC.

The V gene is TRBV2, the J gene TRBJ1-2; 9 nucleotides agree with TRBD1. The CDR3 is made up of 13 amino acids. Trimming took 2 bases from V and 8 from J; bases not matched to a gene: 3. CDR1 is SNHLY and CDR2 is FYNNEI in the germline V gene. CDR3 in DNA: TGTGCCAGCAGTGAAACAGGGGGCCTCGGCTACACCTTC. As protein: CASSETGGLGYTF.

This chain links TRBV7-8 with TRBJ2-7; D ambiguous. The CDR3 totals 13 residues. Germline-derived CDR1 and CDR2 are SGHVS and FQNEAQ. The V gene lost 0 bases and the J gene lost 5 bases, with 8 bases spanning the gap. As DNA, the CDR3 is TGTGCCAGCAGCTTAGCGAGCGTCCACGAGCAGTACTTC. Residues: CASSLASVHEQYF.

This clone came up once. The V call is TRBV3-1 (or the pseudogene TRBV3-2), the J call TRBJ2-3, with 7 bases lining up with TRBD2. The V gene's germline CDR1 is LGHDT and CDR2 YNNKEL (reference sequence). The CDR3 has 16 amino acids. V shed 6 bases and J 2 bases; nucleotides not matched to a gene: 11. The CDR3 DNA sequence: TGTGCCAGCAGTCCCCTCGCGGGAGAAGACACAGATACGCAGTATTTT. Amino acids: CASSPLAGEDTDTQYF.

This clone was observed a handful of times. This chain joins TRBV3-1 (or the pseudogene TRBV3-2) and TRBJ2-1, with a possible D match to TRBD2 (5 bases). The V and J ends lost 0 bases and 3 bases respectively, with 12 bases between them. Germline V CDR1 and CDR2: LGHDT, YNNKEL (reference sequence). The CDR3 totals 16 residues. The DNA of the CDR3 is TGTGCCAGCAGCCAAGAGGGAGACGGGGACTACAATGAGCAGTTCTTC. Its translation: CASSQEGDGDYNEQFF.

The chain carries TRBV19 and TRBJ2-2; D gene ambiguous. With 7 bases removed from V and 4 bases from J, the gap between germline ends came to 7 bases. From germline, CDR1 is LNHDA and CDR2 SQIVND (reference sequence). The CDR3 totals 12 residues. Here the CDR3 reads CASKRRTGELFF. The CDR3 DNA sequence: TGTGCCAGTAAGAGGCGCACCGGGGAGCTGTTTTTT.

This rearrangement joins TRBV5-5 to TRBJ2-3; 9 bases agree with TRBD2. Germline values: CDR1 SGHKS, CDR2 YYEKEE (reference sequence). The ends lost 0 bases at V and 1 base at J; junction bases unmatched: 9. This CDR3 contains 18 residues. CDR3 coding DNA: TGTGCCAGCAGCTTGGACCCTAGCGGGATCCTGCGCACAGATACGCAGTATTTT. It yields the protein CASSLDPSGILRTDTQYF.

This chain links TRBV2 with TRBJ1-1, with 7 positions matching TRBD1. Losses at the gene ends were 9 bases for V and 0 bases for J; bases not matched to a gene: 4. The CDR3 contains 13 residues. Per the germline V gene, CDR1 is SNHLY and CDR2 is FYNNEI. Here the CDR3 DNA reads TGTGCCAGGGCGGACAGGTTGAACACTGAAGCTTTCTTT. It codes for CARADRLNTEAFF.

This rearrangement joins TRBV5-6 to TRBJ1-1, with D possibly matching TRBD1 (6 bases). This CDR3 contains 13 residues. Germline CDR1 is SGHDT and CDR2 is YYEEEE. The ends were cut back, 3 bases at V and 6 bases at J, with 12 bases in the middle. CDR3 in DNA: TGTGCCAGCAGCTCAGGGGCAGGGGCTGAAGCTTTCTTT. Its translation: CASSSGAGAEAFF. The full variable domain, rest sourced from reference TRBV5-6 and TRBJ1-1, is DAGVTQSPTHLIKTRGQQVTLRCSPKSGHDTVSWYQQALGQGPQFIFQYYEEEERQRGNFPDRFSGHQFPNYSSELNVNALLLGDSALYLCASSSGAGAEAFFGQGTRLTVV.

The chain links TRBV18 to TRBJ1-6; TRBD1 matches at 8 bases. The junction had 9 bases not matched to a gene; V was cut back by 8 bases and J by 9 bases. Germline CDR1 is KGHSH and CDR2 is LQKENI. This CDR3 has 14 amino acids. CDR3 loop: CASHQGARSSPLHF. DNA for the CDR3: TGTGCCAGCCACCAGGGGGCTCGAAGTTCACCCCTCCACTTT.

This clone was recorded a few times. This chain uses TRBV12-3 or TRBV12-4 with TRBJ1-1; tentatively, D is TRBD1 (5 bases). Trimming pared 3 bases from V and 4 bases from J, leaving 6 bases between. This CDR3 is built from 12 residues. The CDR3 bases are TGTGCCAGCAGTTTTGGGGCCACTGAAGCTTTCTTT. It translates to CASSFGATEAFF.

This clone was recorded once. The chain is built from TRBV18 and TRBJ1-4; TRBD1 aligns across 7 bases. The V gene end was trimmed by 3 bases and the J gene end by 0 bases; junction bases not matched to a gene: 1. CDR3 size: 15 residues. Germline V CDR1 and CDR2: KGHSH, LQKENI. DNA for the CDR3: TGTGCCAGCTCACCGCAGGGGGCAACTAATGAAAAACTGTTTTTT. Protein sequence: CASSPQGATNEKLFF. The whole variable domain, remainder taken from reference TRBV18 and TRBJ1-4, is NAGVMQNPRHLVRRRGQEARLRCSPMKGHSHVYWYRQLPEEGLKFMVYLQKENIIDESGMPKERFSAEFPKEGPSILRIQQVVRGDSAAYFCASSPQGATNEKLFFGSGTQLSVL.

The rearrangement links TRBV7-9 to TRBJ1-5; 8 bases fit TRBD1. This CDR3 contains 15 residues. V was pared by 3 bases and J by 6 bases, with 7 bases of the junction left unmatched. Germline V gene sequence: CDR1 SEHNR, CDR2 FQNEAQ (reference sequence). CDR3 sequence (DNA): TGTGCCAGCAGCTTGTTGGACAGGGCGCGTCAGCCCCAGCATTTT. Translated: CASSLLDRARQPQHF.

The chain recombines TRBV27 with TRBJ1-2, with D tentatively TRBD1 (6 bases). CDR3 length: 14 amino acids. Trimming cost V 3 bases and J 2 bases, with 10 bases left between them. Per the germline V gene, CDR1 is MNHEY and CDR2 is SMNVEV (reference sequence). The CDR3 is CASSFATGNYGYTF. CDR3 coding DNA: TGTGCCAGCAGTTTCGCCACAGGGAACTATGGCTACACCTTC.

This clone appeared a single time. This chain uses TRBV28 with TRBJ1-5, with D hard to call. This CDR3 is built from 17 residues. CDR1 MDHEN and CDR2 SYDVKM come from the germline V gene. The V end was cut by 1 base, the J end by 0 bases, with 13 bases between. CDR3 sequence (DNA): TGTGCCAGCAGTTTATTTCCAGAAAGTTATAGCAATCAGCCCCAGCATTTT. Encoded protein: CASSLFPESYSNQPQHF.

This chain links TRBV27 with TRBJ2-7; 9 bases match TRBD1. The CDR3 has 19 residues. V shed 0 bases, J shed 2 bases, and the junction held 14 bases outside the gene matches. Germline V lookup: CDR1 MNHEY, CDR2 SMNVEV (reference sequence). CDR3 residues: CASSLSDNSQGALTYEQYF. For the CDR3, the DNA is TGTGCCAGCAGTTTATCGGATAACTCACAGGGGGCGCTTACCTACGAGCAGTACTTC.

The rearrangement joins TRBV7-2 to TRBJ1-3; D gene uncertain. The CDR3 extends over 16 amino acids. The V end was cut by 3 bases, the J end by 1 base, with 13 bases between. The germline gives CDR1 SGHTA, CDR2 FQGNSA. The DNA for the CDR3 is TGTGCCAGCAGCTTTAGTCGGAGCCCTTCTGGAAACACCATATATTTT. This sequence encodes CASSFSRSPSGNTIYF.

The J gene is TRBJ1-1, the V gene TRBV4-1; D may be TRBD1 (6 bases). The CDR3 has 15 amino acids. The germline gives CDR1 MGHRA, CDR2 YSYEKL. Deletions cut 0 bases from V and 4 bases from J, with 12 bases between. In nucleotides, the CDR3 is TGCGCCAGCAGCCAAGAGGACAGTGCGGGCACTGAAGCTTTCTTT. Translated: CASSQEDSAGTEAFF.

This clone was seen a single time. The chain carries TRBV3-1 (or the pseudogene TRBV3-2) and TRBJ1-2, with D perhaps matching TRBD1 (5 bases). V lost 2 bases and J 3 bases, leaving 10 bases between the germline ends. The V gene's germline CDR1 is LGHDT and CDR2 YNNKEL (reference sequence). The CDR3 contains 14 residues. The CDR3 DNA sequence: TGTGCCAGCAGCCAACCGGGGGGGGACTATGGCTACACCTTC. Its translation: CASSQPGGDYGYTF.